This is a list of T cell receptor beta chains from one sample in a study of blood T cell repertoires in COVID-19. TCRdb's copy holds only in-frame clones and misses some; the assay was immunoSEQ multiplex PCR. The table has approximately 220,000 clones, around 89% seen once. Sequenced: PBMCs or T cells enriched from blood (not recorded which). The origin of the receptors is a woman aged 18-30 years in a cohort exposed to, infected with or recovered from COVID-19 (not recorded which). The CDR3 runs from the conserved cysteine through the conserved F or W. A D gene is named only where the DNA matches it firmly. The size entry is marked missing in some rows and otherwise reads once, few, many or a size class.

d_gene	abundance	v_gene	j_gene	CDR3aa	CDR3nt
-	-	TRBV6-5	TRBJ2-7	CASSPRGDKSYEQYF	TGTGCCAGCAGTCCCCGTGGGGACAAGTCCTACGAGCAGTACTTC
-	-	TRBV28	TRBJ1-3	CASSTYAGGSSGNTIYF	TGTGCCAGCAGTACCTACGCTGGGGGCAGCTCTGGAAACACCATATATTTT
TRBD1	few	TRBV7-2	TRBJ1-6	CASSAPSGQARSPLHF	TGTGCCAGCAGCGCCCCCTCTGGACAGGCTCGTTCACCCCTCCACTTT
-	-	TRBV3-1/TRBV3-2	TRBJ1-2	CASSQDKRVDGYTF	TGTGCCAGCAGCCAAGACAAGAGGGTCGATGGCTACACCTTC
TRBD2	-	TRBV6-2/TRBV6-3	TRBJ2-5	CASSSSGLQYF	TGTGCCAGCAGCTCTAGCGGCCTCCAGTACTTC
-	-	TRBV7-3	TRBJ1-1	CASSDLGGNTEAFF	TGTGCCAGCAGTGACTTAGGTGGAAACACTGAAGCTTTCTTT
TRBD1	-	TRBV10-3	TRBJ1-1	CAISEGQGMNTEAFF	TGTGCCATCAGTGAAGGACAGGGGATGAACACTGAAGCTTTCTTT
TRBD2	-	TRBV19	TRBJ2-3	CASSKRREGTDTQYF	TGTGCCAGTAGTAAGAGGCGGGAGGGCACAGATACGCAGTATTTT
TRBD2	-	TRBV2	TRBJ2-1	CASNPRGGRGYNEQFF	TGTGCCAGCAACCCCCGGGGCGGGAGAGGGTACAATGAGCAGTTCTTC
TRBD1	-	TRBV2	TRBJ2-7	CASKDRGYYEQYF	TGTGCCAGCAAGGACAGGGGATACTACGAGCAGTACTTC
TRBD1	-	TRBV6-5	TRBJ1-1	CASSWTGRETEAFF	TGTGCCAGCAGTTGGACAGGAAGGGAAACTGAAGCTTTCTTT
-	-	TRBV3-1/TRBV3-2	TRBJ1-5	CASSQWAGNQPQHF	TGTGCCAGCAGCCAATGGGCTGGCAATCAGCCCCAGCATTTT
-	-	TRBV3-1/TRBV3-2	TRBJ2-2	CASSPGTTPGELFF	TGTGCCAGCAGCCCCGGGACAACCCCCGGGGAGCTGTTTTTT
TRBD1	few	TRBV9	TRBJ1-1	CASSVEAGTVNTEAFF	TGTGCCAGCAGCGTAGAGGCGGGGACAGTTAACACTGAAGCTTTCTTT
-	-	TRBV6-2/TRBV6-3	TRBJ2-1	CASSSPPNYNEQFF	TGTGCCAGCAGTTCCCCCCCAAACTACAATGAGCAGTTCTTC
TRBD1	-	TRBV11-2	TRBJ1-1	CASSWGTGQGVGLAEAFF	TGTGCCAGCAGCTGGGGGACAGGACAGGGGGTGGGGTTGGCTGAAGCTTTCTTT
-	-	TRBV19	TRBJ1-1	CASSSTGNTEAFF	TGTGCCAGTTCTTCAACAGGGAACACTGAAGCTTTCTTT
-	-	TRBV3-1/TRBV3-2	TRBJ1-1	CASSHTTGNTEAFF	TGTGCCAGCAGCCACACCACTGGGAACACTGAAGCTTTCTTT
-	-	TRBV24-1	TRBJ2-2	CATSDLAGTGELFF	TGTGCCACCAGTGATTTGGCGGGGACCGGGGAGCTGTTTTTT
TRBD2	-	TRBV5-4	TRBJ2-1	CASSLAGGEPHNEQFF	TGTGCCAGCAGCTTGGCCGGGGGGGAACCCCACAATGAGCAGTTCTTC
-	-	TRBV15	TRBJ2-2	CATSRVATGELFF	TGTGCCACCAGCAGAGTTGCGACCGGGGAGCTGTTTTTT
-	-	TRBV21-1	TRBJ2-7	CASRAGGQSYEQYF	TGTGCCAGCCGAGCAGGAGGACAGTCCTACGAGCAGTACTTC
TRBD1	once	TRBV28	TRBJ1-5	CASSPGTGGNQPQHF	TGTGCCAGCAGTCCGGGGACAGGGGGCAATCAGCCCCAGCATTTT
TRBD1	-	TRBV28	TRBJ1-1	CASSFSLGTGVAEAFF	TGTGCCAGCAGTTTTTCTCTAGGGACAGGGGTGGCTGAAGCTTTCTTT
TRBD1	-	TRBV24-1	TRBJ1-6	CATSVTIRDSNSPLHF	TGTGCCACCAGTGTCACAATCCGGGACAGTAATTCACCCCTCCACTTT
-	once	TRBV2	TRBJ1-1	CASSPQTLNTEAFF	TGTGCCAGCAGTCCTCAGACATTGAACACTGAAGCTTTCTTT
-	few	TRBV19	TRBJ1-2	CASSAGSNYGYTF	TGTGCCAGTAGTGCAGGCTCTAACTATGGCTACACCTTC
TRBD1	-	TRBV11-1	TRBJ1-1	CASSALQGGMNTEAFF	TGTGCCAGCAGCGCGTTACAGGGGGGCATGAACACTGAAGCTTTCTTT
TRBD1	few	TRBV7-9	TRBJ1-2	CASSLGRDRSHGYTF	TGTGCCAGCAGCTTAGGCCGGGACAGGTCCCATGGCTACACCTTC
-	-	TRBV19	TRBJ2-1	CASSIDRGSYNEQFF	TGTGCCAGTAGTATAGACAGGGGCTCCTACAATGAGCAGTTCTTC
TRBD1	-	TRBV6-5	TRBJ1-4	CASSYSTRGHNEKLFF	TGTGCCAGCAGTTACTCGACGAGGGGGCACAATGAAAAACTGTTTTTT
-	-	TRBV5-1	TRBJ2-2	CASQGMDTGELFF	TGCGCCAGCCAGGGGATGGACACCGGGGAGCTGTTTTTT
-	-	TRBV27	TRBJ1-2	CASSLFVGTPGGYTF	TGTGCCAGCAGTTTATTCGTTGGGACACCCGGTGGCTACACCTTC